This is a list of T cell receptor beta chains from one sample in a study of blood T cell repertoires in COVID-19. Profiling relied on immunoSEQ multiplex PCR, and the TCRdb table lists in-frame clones only, not all of them. The sample includes some 140,000 clones, around 79% of them seen just once. The sample was peripheral blood. Receptors were obtained from a man at least 80 years old with acute or convalescent COVID-19. Both conserved end residues are trimmed from each CDR3. The size field is filled for only some rows; it gives once, few, many or a size class.

V,size,J,CDR3
TRBV2,NA,TRBJ2-2,ASNPRAAGELF
TRBV18,NA,TRBJ1-1,ASSPGAISLAEAF
TRBV5-1,NA,TRBJ1-2,ASTTDGGNYGYT
TRBV3-1/TRBV3-2,NA,TRBJ2-5,ASSQEWAGQRETQY
TRBV2,NA,TRBJ1-6,ASTFRTGHSPLH
TRBV6-4,once,TRBJ1-6,ASSAKGEGNSPLH
TRBV7-9,NA,TRBJ1-4,ASSSQTGINEKLF
TRBV5-6,once,TRBJ1-3,ASSLRRHGNTIY
TRBV19,NA,TRBJ2-1,ASSASGGEQF
TRBV27,NA,TRBJ1-2,ASSLSGGTAIYGYT
TRBV5-1,NA,TRBJ1-4,ASSLVGTQSQEKLF